Each of the 27 T cell receptor beta chains below was sequenced from the same sample in a study of early T cells in non-severe SARS-CoV-2 infection. TCRdb redid the calling of the 5' RACE reads with MiXCR, one entry per CDR3 protein. The data hold almost 85,000 distinct CDR3 sequences, with about 12% observed a single time. Sequenced material: whole blood. These receptors all stem from an adult who was a healthcare worker with PCR-confirmed SARS-CoV-2 infection or an uninfected control (not recorded which).

Many counts were recorded for this clonotype. V gene TRBV6-1 combines with J gene TRBJ1-1; D not certain. This CDR3 has 12 residues. Germline V gives CDR1 MNHNS, CDR2 SASEGT. V was cut by 1 base and J by 7 bases, with 7 bases left in between. The CDR3 nucleotides are TGTGCCAGCAGTGAAGGGCAGGATGAAGCTTTCTTT. Residues: CASSEGQDEAFF.

This clonotype was seen many times. The chain links TRBV12-3 or TRBV12-4 to TRBJ2-5; 10 nucleotides match TRBD1. Trimming took 3 bases from V and 5 from J; bases not matched to a gene: 12. The CDR3 contains 17 residues. The CDR3 loop reads CASSFRKGTGEAETQYF. The CDR3 DNA sequence: TGTGCCAGCAGTTTTCGGAAAGGGACAGGGGAAGCTGAGACCCAGTACTTC.

This clonotype was observed a few times. The chain uses TRBV10-3 and TRBJ2-5; tentative D call: TRBD2 (5 bases). Germline values: CDR1 ENHRY, CDR2 SYGVKD. V lost 4 bases and J 3 bases, leaving 15 bases between the germline ends. The CDR3 has 15 amino acids. CDR3 sequence reads: CAISGAGKIEETQYF. The CDR3 DNA reads TGTGCCATCAGTGGGGCCGGGAAAATAGAAGAGACCCAGTACTTC.

This clonotype was detected ten times or more. The V and J genes are TRBV29-1 and TRBJ2-3; no definite D call. Trimming left V 7 bases short and J 4 bases short, with 21 bases between. This CDR3 contains 15 residues. The germline V gene has CDR1 SQVTM and CDR2 ANQGSEA. Here the CDR3 DNA reads TGCAGCGCCCGCGAGTCTGGATCCCGTTCAGATACGCAGTATTTT. This translates into CSARESGSRSDTQYF.

A few counts support this clonotype. V usage is TRBV12-3 or TRBV12-4 and J usage is TRBJ2-5, with 9 bases lining up with TRBD2. With V trimmed by 8 bases and J by 5 bases, 15 bases remained unmatched. The CDR3 is 16 residues long. The CDR3 region is CASAPGSGSRGETQYF. The CDR3 DNA follows: TGTGCCAGCGCTCCGGGTAGCGGGAGTCGAGGGGAGACCCAGTACTTC.

This clonotype was seen repeatedly, ten times or more. The chain is built from TRBV28 and TRBJ2-2; D unresolved. The CDR3 is 13 residues long. From germline, CDR1 is MDHEN and CDR2 SYDVKM. Trimming took 2 bases from V and 6 from J, leaving 7 bases between them. The CDR3 DNA is TGTGCCAGCAGTTTAAGAGCCTCCGGGGAGCTGTTTTTT. As protein: CASSLRASGELFF.

This clonotype showed up just a few times. As DNA, the CDR3 is TGTGCCAGCAGCTTTCGAACAGGTAACACTGAAGCTTTCTTT. This sequence encodes CASSFRTGNTEAFF. The chain has TRBV7-9 and TRBJ1-1, with a tentative D call TRBD1 (5 bases). There are 14 residues in the CDR3. Germline V gives CDR1 SEHNR, CDR2 FQNEAQ (reference sequence). Trimming removed 3 bases from V and 2 bases from J, with 10 bases in between.

This clonotype showed up just a few times. This chain uses TRBV7-3 with TRBJ2-2; 7 bases match TRBD2. Per germline, CDR1 SGHTA and CDR2 FQGTGA. The length of the CDR3 is 15 residues. After removal of 3 bases from V and 2 bases from J, the junction contained 3 bases not matched to a gene. The CDR3 region has the DNA TGTGCCAGCAGCTTGGGACTAACCAACACCGGGGAGCTGTTTTTT. This sequence encodes CASSLGLTNTGELFF.

This clonotype came up many times. The chain uses TRBV4-1 and TRBJ2-7, with TRBD2 matching over 10 bases. The V segment lost 1 base and the J segment 12 bases; nucleotides outside the gene matches: 9. This CDR3 has 14 amino acids. Germline V gene data show CDR1 as MGHRA and CDR2 as YSYEKL. CDR3 sequence (DNA): TGCGCCAGCAGCCAAGTTGGGGGACTAGCGCGACTGTACTTC. It is translated as CASSQVGGLARLYF.

V is TRBV18 and J is TRBJ1-2, with D possibly being TRBD1 (5 bases). V was trimmed by 3 bases and J by 5 bases, leaving 10 bases between them. CDR3 length: 13 amino acids. Germline V gene sequence: CDR1 KGHSH, CDR2 LQKENI. CDR3 residues: CASSPDRGYGYTF. CDR3 nucleotide sequence: TGTGCCAGCTCACCTGACAGAGGGTATGGCTACACCTTC.

This clonotype was seen only a few times. CDR3 protein: CASSDRGANTEAFF. CDR3 coding DNA: TGTGCCAGTTCGGACAGGGGGGCGAACACTGAAGCTTTCTTT. The chain has TRBV3-1 and TRBJ1-1, with 10 positions matching TRBD1. V dropped 9 bases and J dropped 1; count of bases not matched to a gene: 5. CDR1 and CDR2 from the germline V gene are LGHDT and YNNKEL (reference sequence). The CDR3 consists of 14 residues.

The chain joins TRBV10-3 to TRBJ2-1; D is unresolved. This CDR3 contains 13 residues. The ends were cut back, 0 bases at V and 12 bases at J, with 12 bases in the middle. Germline-derived CDR1 and CDR2 are ENHRY and SYGVKD. Written as DNA, the CDR3 is TGTGCCATCAGTGAGTCGATTGTCATAGGGCAGTTCTTC. Translated: CAISESIVIGQFF.

The V gene is TRBV20-1, the J gene TRBJ2-7; the D is unclear. In germline, CDR1 is DFQATT, CDR2 SNEGSKA (reference sequence). This CDR3 region has 13 residues. As DNA, the CDR3 is TGCAGCTCCCCGGCACCCGCGTCCTACGAGCAGTACTTC. Amino acid sequence: CSSPAPASYEQYF.

This clonotype was seen ten or more times. The chain employs TRBV7-9 and TRBJ1-3; possibly TRBD1 for D (5 bases). The CDR3 runs 16 residues. V was shortened by 5 bases and J by 2 bases, with 16 bases between the two germline ends. The germline gives CDR1 SEHNR, CDR2 FQNEAQ (reference sequence). Here the CDR3 DNA reads TGTGCCAGCAGCCTCAAAAGCATGGGGGCTGGAAACACCATATATTTT. Amino acid sequence: CASSLKSMGAGNTIYF.

This clonotype was seen a handful of times. This rearrangement joins TRBV24-1 to TRBJ2-1; D is uncertain. This CDR3 contains 18 residues. From germline, CDR1 is KGHDR and CDR2 SFDVKD. V lost 5 bases to trimming and J lost 3 bases, with 22 bases between them. The CDR3 sequence is CATSVNLPGSSLYNEQFF. The CDR3, as DNA: TGTGCCACCAGTGTTAATCTTCCGGGTTCCTCCCTCTACAATGAGCAGTTCTTC.

The V call is TRBV2, the J call TRBJ1-5; D gene uncertain. Trimming left V 3 bases short and J 0 bases short, with 9 bases between. CDR1 and CDR2 (germline): SNHLY, FYNNEI. The CDR3 extends over 15 amino acids. CDR3 sequence: CASSETPYSNQPQHF. CDR3 DNA sequence: TGTGCCAGCAGTGAGACACCCTATAGCAATCAGCCCCAGCATTTT.

The chain links TRBV11-2 to TRBJ2-7; no definite D call. The CDR3 extends over 12 amino acids. In germline, CDR1 is SGHAT, CDR2 FQNNGV. V was trimmed by 5 bases and J by 3 bases, leaving 8 bases between them. In DNA form, the CDR3 reads TGTGCCAGCAGCCCACACAACTACGAGCAGTACTTC. Translating it yields CASSPHNYEQYF.

The chain links TRBV5-1 to TRBJ2-3; possible D gene TRBD1, 6 bases. V lost 3 bases and J 0 bases, leaving 14 bases between the germline ends. The germline CDR1 and CDR2 sequences are SGHRS and YFSETQ. The CDR3 is 16 amino acids. The DNA for the CDR3 is TGCGCCAGCAGCTCCGGTAACAGGGTGAGCACAGATACGCAGTATTTT. Its translation: CASSSGNRVSTDTQYF.

This clonotype was counted at least ten times. The chain has TRBV9 and TRBJ2-1; 14 bases map to TRBD2. This CDR3 has 18 residues. The germline CDR1 and CDR2 sequences are SGDLS and YYNGEE. V shed 2 bases, J shed 6 bases, and the junction held 10 bases outside the gene matches. Here the CDR3 DNA reads TGTGCCAGCAGCGTCCGACTAGCGGGAGGGCCGTTTGGCAATGAGCAGTTCTTC. Translated, it gives CASSVRLAGGPFGNEQFF.

This clonotype was seen repeatedly, ten times or more. CDR3 in amino acids: CSARGLAGPSSYNEQFF. Here the CDR3 DNA reads TGCAGTGCTAGGGGACTAGCGGGTCCGAGCTCCTACAATGAGCAGTTCTTC. V is TRBV20-1 and J is TRBJ2-1, with 12 bases lining up with TRBD2. CDR3 size: 17 residues. After removal of 3 bases from V and 0 bases from J, the junction contained 6 bases not matched to a gene. Germline CDR1 is DFQATT and CDR2 is SNEGSKA (reference sequence).

V gene TRBV7-9 combines with J gene TRBJ2-1; 9 positions match TRBD2. This CDR3 is built from 13 residues. The V gene end was trimmed by 4 bases and the J gene end by 8 bases; junction bases not matched to a gene: 3. The germline CDR1 and CDR2 sequences are SEHNR and FQNEAQ (reference sequence). The DNA of the CDR3 is TGTGCCAGCAGCTCCGGACTAGCGTATGAGCAGTTCTTC. It codes for CASSSGLAYEQFF.

The sample holds many counts of this clonotype. CDR3 amino acids: CSVQRLGDTEAFF. The DNA for the CDR3 is TGCAGCGTTCAGCGGCTCGGGGACACTGAAGCTTTCTTT. The J gene is TRBJ1-1, the V gene TRBV29-1; D not resolved. V lost 5 bases to trimming and J lost 3 bases, with 13 bases between them. The length of the CDR3 is 13 residues. Germline V gene sequence: CDR1 SQVTM, CDR2 ANQGSEA. The whole variable domain, remainder taken from reference TRBV29-1 and TRBJ1-1, is SAVISQKPSRDICQRGTSLTIQCQVDSQVTMMFWYRQQPGQSLTLIATANQGSEATYESGFVIDKFPISRPNLTFSTLTVSNMSPEDSSIYLCSVQRLGDTEAFFGQGTRLTVV.

The chain employs TRBV10-3 and TRBJ1-2, with 7 bases aligning to TRBD1. V was clipped by 6 bases and J by 4 bases; unmatched bases: 5. The CDR3 spans 13 residues. Germline V gene data show CDR1 as ENHRY and CDR2 as SYGVKD. CDR3 in DNA: TGTGCCATCAGCCGGGACAGTTCCTATGGCTACACCTTC. Translating it yields CAISRDSSYGYTF.

This clonotype was seen a handful of times. The V call is TRBV11-3, the J call TRBJ2-7; 7 bases align to TRBD1. V gave up 5 bases and J gave up 0 bases; unmatched junction bases: 7. Germline CDR1 SGHNT, CDR2 YENEEA. This CDR3 is built from 15 residues. CDR3 nucleotides: TGTGCCAGCAGCCCCGGGACAGCTTTCTCCTACGAGCAGTACTTC. It yields the protein CASSPGTAFSYEQYF.

This clonotype was recorded many times. This chain links TRBV11-3 with TRBJ1-1; a weak D match, TRBD1 (5 bases). The V end was cut by 2 bases, the J end by 1 base, with 5 bases between. The CDR3 consists of 13 residues. Germline V gene data show CDR1 as SGHNT and CDR2 as YENEEA. The CDR3 here is CASSLQGNTEAFF. CDR3 in DNA: TGTGCCAGCAGCTTACAGGGGAACACTGAAGCTTTCTTT.

Of note for this clonotype: Since a much larger clone is just one base distant, this may be a read error. The chain employs TRBV7-9 and TRBJ2-5; TRBD1 might be the D (6 bases). CDR1 SEHNR and CDR2 FQNEAQ come from the germline V gene (reference sequence). CDR3 length: 14 residues. CDR3 nucleotides: TGTGCCAGCAGCACAAGGGGGTCCCTCGAGACCCGGTACTTC. Protein sequence: CASSTRGSLETRYF.

The chain employs TRBV5-1 and TRBJ2-7; 8 bases are a match to TRBD2. V gave up 4 bases and J gave up 5 bases; unmatched junction bases: 8. The CDR3 has 14 residues. Germline V gene data show CDR1 as SGHRS and CDR2 as YFSETQ. CDR3 residues: CASSVIRTSHEQYF. DNA of the CDR3: TGCGCCAGCAGCGTGATACGGACTAGCCACGAGCAGTACTTC.